Listed below are T cell receptor beta chains from one sample, sequenced in a study of T cell repertoires in cytomegalovirus infection. MiXCR was run by TCRdb on the reads, yielding one entry per CDR3 protein. The sample includes fewer than 200,000 distinct CDR3 sequences, roughly 14% seen only once; the top ten take approximately 30%. Sequenced material: PBMCs. These receptor sequences come from a human donor in good health (CMV status not recorded). Some clones in this sample may be carry-over from other donors' samples. CDR3s include the opening cysteine and the closing phenylalanine or tryptophan. A D gene is named only where the DNA matches it firmly. Not every row has a clone size; where given, it reads once, few, many or a size class.

J | V | length | D | size | CDR3 | DNA
TRBJ1-1 | TRBV29-1 | 15 | . | many | CSVALNRGATAEAFF | TGCAGCGTTGCTCTTAATCGGGGCGCAACGGCTGAAGCTTTCTTT
TRBJ2-6 | TRBV29-1 | 16 | . | few | CSVAVGDTSGANVLTF | TGCAGCGTTGCCGTGGGGGACACCTCTGGGGCCAACGTCCTGACTTTC
TRBJ1-1 | TRBV29-1 | 12 | . | few | CSVEKDFTEAFF | TGCAGCGTTGAAAAGGATTTCACTGAAGCTTTCTTT
TRBJ1-1 | TRBV4-2 | 14 | . | many | CASSRDAMNTEAFF | TGTGCCAGCAGTCGGGACGCTATGAACACTGAAGCTTTCTTT
TRBJ2-5 | TRBV6-5 | 14 | . | few | CASGWSVGGETQYF | TGTGCCAGCGGATGGAGCGTCGGAGGAGAGACCCAGTACTTC
TRBJ2-2 | TRBV11-3 | 15 | TRBD2 | many | CASTPGGSNTGELFF | TGTGCCAGCACCCCGGGGGGGAGTAACACCGGGGAGCTGTTTTTT
TRBJ2-1 | TRBV11-2 | 15 | TRBD2 | . | CASSLPSGTYNEQFF | TGTGCCAGCAGCTTACCTAGCGGGACCTACAATGAGCAGTTCTTC
TRBJ1-2 | TRBV7-9 | 14 | TRBD1 | many | CASNSRDRGGGYTF | TGTGCCAGCAACTCCCGGGACAGGGGGGGAGGCTACACCTTC
TRBJ1-1 | TRBV20-1 | 14 | TRBD1 | . | CSAEPGQGAAVAFF | TGCAGTGCTGAACCGGGACAGGGGGCAGCTGTAGCTTTCTTT
TRBJ2-5 | TRBV7-9 | 15 | TRBD1 | many | CASSPGTGEGETQYF | TGTGCCAGCAGCCCAGGGACAGGGGAGGGAGAGACCCAGTACTTC
TRBJ1-1 | TRBV27 | 13 | . | . | CASWGGFDTEAFF | TGTGCCAGCTGGGGGGGCTTCGACACTGAAGCTTTCTTT
TRBJ2-7 | TRBV7-6 | 14 | . | . | CASSFRQDPREQYF | TGTGCCAGCAGCTTTCGACAGGACCCCAGGGAGCAGTACTTC
TRBJ2-7 | TRBV4-2 | 13 | . | . | CASSQDLRYEQYF | TGTGCCAGCAGCCAAGATCTCCGCTACGAGCAGTACTTC
TRBJ2-1 | TRBV2 | 13 | . | . | CASSERPGHEQFF | TGTGCCAGCAGTGAGAGACCGGGCCATGAGCAGTTCTTC
TRBJ1-3 | TRBV12-3/TRBV12-4 | 12 | . | many | CASWISGNTIYF | TGTGCCAGCTGGATCTCTGGAAACACCATATATTTT
TRBJ2-5 | TRBV11-2 | 17 | TRBD2 | many | CASSLGTSGRAYETQYF | TGTGCCAGCAGCTTAGGGACTAGCGGGAGGGCCTATGAGACCCAGTACTTC
TRBJ1-2 | TRBV15 | 14 | . | . | CATSIPGAPNGYTF | TGTGCCACCAGCATCCCCGGGGCGCCGAATGGCTACACCTTC
TRBJ2-2 | TRBV10-3 | 16 | . | many | CAISAPPTENTGELFF | TGTGCCATCAGTGCCCCCCCGACAGAGAACACCGGGGAGCTGTTTTTT
TRBJ1-5 | TRBV28 | 12 | . | . | CASSEGTQPQHF | TGTGCCAGCAGTGAGGGGACACAGCCCCAGCATTTT
TRBJ2-1 | TRBV19 | 16 | TRBD2 | . | CASRAELAGGRNEQFF | TGTGCCAGTAGGGCGGAACTAGCGGGAGGGAGGAATGAGCAGTTCTTC
TRBJ2-1 | TRBV5-5 | 15 | . | . | CASRSSPSSYNEQFF | TGTGCCAGCAGATCTAGCCCCAGCTCCTACAATGAGCAGTTCTTC
TRBJ2-2 | TRBV20-1 | 15 | . | many | CSASLEGKGTGELFF | TGCAGTGCTAGCCTCGAGGGTAAAGGTACCGGGGAGCTGTTTTTT
TRBJ1-1 | TRBV5-1 | 17 | . | many | CASSLESTGLLGTEAFF | TGCGCCAGCAGCTTGGAGTCCACAGGGCTCCTTGGCACTGAAGCTTTCTTT
TRBJ2-7 | TRBV6-1 | 13 | . | many | CASSATDNYEQYF | TGTGCCAGCAGTGCGACAGATAACTACGAGCAGTACTTC
TRBJ2-1 | TRBV28 | 12 | . | many | CASSAGLDEQFF | TGTGCCAGCAGTGCCGGACTGGATGAGCAGTTCTTC
TRBJ2-5 | TRBV7-2 | 14 | TRBD1 | many | CASSRDRVEETQYF | TGTGCCAGCAGCAGGGACAGGGTTGAAGAGACCCAGTACTTC
TRBJ2-2 | TRBV19 | 14 | . | few | CASILAGHGGELFF | TGTGCCAGTATCCTTGCGGGTCATGGAGGGGAGCTGTTTTTT
TRBJ1-5 | TRBV12-3/TRBV12-4 | 18 | TRBD1 | few | CASSYRGWAGESNQPQHF | TGTGCCAGCAGCTACAGGGGATGGGCTGGGGAGAGCAATCAGCCCCAGCATTTT
TRBJ2-2 | TRBV4-1 | 15 | . | few | CASSQDGTNTGELFF | TGCGCCAGCAGCCAAGATGGGACCAACACCGGGGAGCTGTTTTTT
TRBJ1-1 | TRBV19 | 13 | TRBD1 | many | CASIPTGRTEAFF | TGTGCCAGTATCCCGACAGGGAGGACTGAAGCTTTCTTT
TRBJ2-2 | TRBV7-8 | 14 | . | many | CASSLVHYTGELFF | TGTGCCAGCAGCTTAGTGCATTACACCGGGGAGCTGTTTTTT
TRBJ1-5 | TRBV7-6 | 14 | . | many | CASSLAGPNQPQHF | TGTGCCAGCAGCTTAGCAGGGCCAAATCAGCCCCAGCATTTT
TRBJ2-7 | TRBV7-3 | 15 | . | . | CASSPSWGNSYEQYF | TGTGCCAGCAGCCCAAGTTGGGGGAACTCCTACGAGCAGTACTTC
TRBJ2-3 | TRBV7-9 | 16 | TRBD1 | many | CASSLATGGSLDTQYF | TGTGCCAGCAGCTTAGCAACAGGGGGCAGTTTGGATACGCAGTATTTT
TRBJ1-1 | TRBV7-6 | 14 | . | many | CASTNRGGGTEAFF | TGTGCCAGCACCAATAGGGGGGGAGGGACTGAAGCTTTCTTT
TRBJ2-5 | TRBV7-2 | 15 | TRBD2 | many | CASSPRSSGGWVQYF | TGTGCCAGCAGCCCCAGATCAAGCGGGGGGTGGGTCCAGTACTTC
TRBJ2-7 | TRBV6-6 | 13 | . | many | CASSRRDHSIQYF | TGTGCCAGCAGCCGGAGGGACCATTCTATCCAGTACTTC
TRBJ2-7 | TRBV7-8 | 14 | . | many | CASSLGLRNYEQYF | TGTGCCAGCAGCTTAGGTTTGCGAAACTACGAGCAGTACTTC
TRBJ1-1 | TRBV19 | 16 | TRBD1 | few | CASSTRLDRGNTEAFF | TGTGCCAGTAGTACAAGACTCGACAGGGGGAACACTGAAGCTTTCTTT
TRBJ2-7 | TRBV7-9 | 17 | TRBD2 | . | CASSLERRGTSVYEQYF | TGTGCCAGCAGCTTAGAGAGACGGGGGACTAGCGTCTACGAGCAGTACTTC